This T cell receptor beta chain is drawn from a study of T cell repertoires in cytomegalovirus infection. The overall study: Peptides in the study included HLA-C-restricted and HLA-B-restricted CMV epitopes.

Concerning this clonotype itself: Its cognate antigen is unknown.

This CDR3 region has 14 residues. The V end lost 0 bases, the J end lost 8 bases, and 13 bases lay between the germline ends. Germline V lookup: CDR1 MNHNY, CDR2 SVGAGI (reference sequence). TCRdb itself ran the reads through MiXCR, one entry per CDR3 protein. In the table there are hundreds of thousands of distinct CDR3 sequences, around 29% of which are singletons. The rearrangement links TRBV6-6 to TRBJ1-2; D uncertain. Source: cultured CD8+ T cells from PBMCs, taken from culture after CMV antigen stimulation. The sequence was obtained from a human donor in good health (CMV status not recorded). Some clones in this sample may be carry-over from other donors' samples. CDR3: CASSYSNRDGGYTF. DNA for the CDR3: TGTGCCAGCAGTTACTCGAACCGAGACGGGGGCTACACCTTC.